What follows are 17 T cell receptor beta chains derived from one specimen sequenced in a study of response to subunit inactivated influenza vaccine. TCRdb processed the RT-PCR reads anew with MiXCR; each CDR3 protein has one entry. The repertoire holds roughly 760,000 distinct CDR3 sequences, with around 20% as singletons. The sample here was PBMCs from blood, taken around 5 days after vaccination. These receptors were taken from a man aged 45-65 years who received an inactivated influenza vaccine.

In its sample, this clonotype was seen many times. The chain joins TRBV29-1 to TRBJ1-2; TRBD1 might be the D (6 bases). Germline CDR1 reads SQVTM; CDR2 reads ANQGSEA. There are 16 residues in the CDR3. The V end lost 6 bases, the J end lost 4 bases, and 24 bases lay between the germline ends. The CDR3 bases are TGCAGCGTCCGGGGGGGGGCGAGGGAACAAAGCTATGGCTACACCTTC. This encodes CSVRGGAREQSYGYTF.

In its sample, this clonotype was seen a few times. This rearrangement joins TRBV28 to TRBJ2-3, with TRBD1 identical over 9 bases. Germline CDR1 and CDR2: MDHEN and SYDVKM. The V gene end was trimmed by 6 bases and the J gene end by 5 bases; junction bases not matched to a gene: 12. The CDR3 is 16 amino acids. This CDR3 reads CASSPGTGKGGDTQYF. CDR3 in DNA: TGTGCCAGCAGCCCGGGGACAGGGAAGGGTGGAGATACGCAGTATTTT.

The chain is built from TRBV5-1 and TRBJ1-4; no clear D. CDR1 SGHRS and CDR2 YFSETQ come from the germline V gene. The V and J ends lost 2 bases and 7 bases respectively, with 18 bases between them. The CDR3 loop spans 16 amino acids. The CDR3 DNA follows: TGCGCCAGCAGCTTTGGTCGCGGATCCCTAAGTGAAAAACTGTTTTTT. It yields the protein CASSFGRGSLSEKLFF.

In its sample, this clonotype was seen a few times. CDR3 DNA: TGTGCCAGCAGCTTTATAACCGGGGGGGAGACCCAGTACTTC. Its protein is CASSFITGGETQYF. The J gene is TRBJ2-5, the V gene TRBV7-2; 7 bases line up with TRBD2. The ends lost 3 bases at V and 5 bases at J; junction bases unmatched: 6. Germline assignment: CDR1 SGHTA and CDR2 FQGNSA. The length of the CDR3 is 14 residues.

A few counts support this clonotype. The chain recombines TRBV11-2 with TRBJ1-2; D uncertain. V was clipped by 0 bases and J by 2 bases, with 4 bases between them. There are 13 residues in the CDR3. Germline CDR1 and CDR2: SGHAT and FQNNGV. In DNA, the CDR3 is TGTGCCAGCAGCTTAGACGTCAACTATGGCTACACCTTC. Its translation is CASSLDVNYGYTF.

The chain recombines TRBV7-9 with TRBJ2-5; the D is unclear. V gave up 3 bases and J gave up 5 bases, with 19 bases separating them. This CDR3 has 16 residues. Germline CDR1 reads SEHNR; CDR2 reads FQNEAQ (reference sequence). The CDR3 DNA follows: TGTGCCAGCAGCTTTATTTATGCGGAAGCCCAGGAGACCCAGTACTTC. Its translation is CASSFIYAEAQETQYF.

This clonotype was seen a handful of times. The chain is built from TRBV7-2 and TRBJ2-3; 11 bases map to TRBD2. V shed 4 bases and J 2 bases; nucleotides not matched to a gene: 5. The CDR3 loop spans 16 amino acids. CDR1 is SGHTA and CDR2 is FQGNSA in the germline V gene. CDR3: CASSSGLAGYTDTQYF. CDR3 sequence (DNA): TGTGCCAGCAGCTCCGGACTAGCGGGCTACACAGATACGCAGTATTTT.

The chain recombines TRBV9 with TRBJ2-1; TRBD1 aligns across 11 bases. V lost 4 bases, J lost 8 bases, and 2 bases stayed unmatched. The CDR3 spans 13 residues. CDR1 and CDR2 from the germline V gene are SGDLS and YYNGEE. CDR3: CASSPGQGDEQFF. The CDR3 nucleotides read TGTGCCAGCAGCCCGGGACAGGGGGATGAGCAGTTCTTC.

In this sample, this clonotype turned up once. The chain has TRBV4-3 and TRBJ2-7, with TRBD2 matching 12 bases. Germline lookup yields CDR1 LGHNA and CDR2 YSLEER. V lost 0 bases to trimming and J lost 1 base; unmatched junction nucleotides: 7. The length of the CDR3 is 18 residues. The CDR3 DNA sequence: TGCGCCAGCAGCCAAGACTTGGGACTAGCGGGCCGATCCTACGAGCAGTACTTC. Amino acid sequence: CASSQDLGLAGRSYEQYF.

In this sample, this clonotype turned up a few times. This chain uses TRBV4-1 with TRBJ2-5, with D perhaps TRBD2 (5 bases). Germline assignment: CDR1 MGHRA and CDR2 YSYEKL. This CDR3 is built from 14 residues. Trimming stripped 5 bases from V and 5 bases from J, with 15 bases between. The chain's CDR3 is CASSLWAGGETQYF. The CDR3 nucleotides are TGCGCCAGCAGCTTATGGGCAGGCGGGGAGACCCAGTACTTC.

CDR3 in amino acids: CASSARSGSGPWEQYF. In DNA form, the CDR3 reads TGTGCCAGCAGTGCCCGATCCGGATCAGGCCCGTGGGAGCAGTACTTC. This chain joins TRBV6-1 and TRBJ2-7, with no clear D. This CDR3 has 16 residues. The V gene lost 4 bases and the J gene lost 7 bases, with 23 bases spanning the gap. Germline V gene lookup returns CDR1 MNHNS and CDR2 SASEGT.

The V call is TRBV12-3 or TRBV12-4, the J call TRBJ2-2, with unresolved D. The CDR3 has 14 amino acids. V dropped 7 bases and J dropped 6 bases, with 15 bases sitting between them. The CDR3 DNA is TGTGCCAGCAACTTACAAGGTCCGGCCGGGGAGCTGTTTTTT. Translating it yields CASNLQGPAGELFF.

In this sample, this clonotype turned up a few times. The rearrangement uses TRBV15 and TRBJ1-4; D not resolved. CDR3 length: 16 amino acids. Per the germline V gene, CDR1 is LNHNV and CDR2 is YYDKDF (reference sequence). V was trimmed by 0 bases and J by 0 bases, leaving 8 bases between them. CDR3 bases: TGTGCCACCAGCAGAGACGGGCTTGCAACTAATGAAAAACTGTTTTTT. This encodes CATSRDGLATNEKLFF.

The V gene is TRBV6-2 or TRBV6-3, the J gene TRBJ2-5, with 12 bases that match TRBD2. The CDR3 extends over 17 amino acids. The germline V gene encodes CDR1 MNHEY and CDR2 SVGEGT. The V segment lost 2 bases and the J segment 5 bases; nucleotides outside the gene matches: 9. CDR3 DNA: TGTGCCAGCAGTTACCGACTAGCGGGAGTAGGAAAGGAGACCCAGTACTTC. Translating gives CASSYRLAGVGKETQYF.

This clonotype was detected only a few times. V is TRBV27 and J is TRBJ2-1; 8 positions agree with TRBD2. Trimming cost V 5 bases and J 4 bases; bases outside gene matches: 10. The CDR3 runs 16 residues. The V gene's germline CDR1 is MNHEY and CDR2 SMNVEV (reference sequence). The CDR3: CASSAYGGATYNEQFF. In nucleotides, the CDR3 is TGTGCCAGCAGTGCGTACGGGGGGGCCACTTACAATGAGCAGTTCTTC.

The chain links TRBV15 to TRBJ2-1; D is ambiguous. CDR3 length: 15 residues. V lost 0 bases to trimming and J lost 4 bases, with 10 bases between them. Germline-derived CDR1 and CDR2 are LNHNV and YYDKDF (reference sequence). The CDR3 DNA reads TGTGCCACCAGCAGAGATCCTAGTAAATACAATGAGCAGTTCTTC. The encoded protein is CATSRDPSKYNEQFF.

The chain couples TRBV20-1 to TRBJ2-2, with unresolved D. V was shortened by 4 bases and J by 6 bases, with 15 bases between the two germline ends. The CDR3 totals 14 residues. Germline assignment: CDR1 DFQATT and CDR2 SNEGSKA (reference sequence). Here the CDR3 reads CSATPHSAAGELFF. CDR3 nucleotides: TGCAGTGCTACACCGCACAGTGCTGCCGGGGAGCTGTTTTTT.